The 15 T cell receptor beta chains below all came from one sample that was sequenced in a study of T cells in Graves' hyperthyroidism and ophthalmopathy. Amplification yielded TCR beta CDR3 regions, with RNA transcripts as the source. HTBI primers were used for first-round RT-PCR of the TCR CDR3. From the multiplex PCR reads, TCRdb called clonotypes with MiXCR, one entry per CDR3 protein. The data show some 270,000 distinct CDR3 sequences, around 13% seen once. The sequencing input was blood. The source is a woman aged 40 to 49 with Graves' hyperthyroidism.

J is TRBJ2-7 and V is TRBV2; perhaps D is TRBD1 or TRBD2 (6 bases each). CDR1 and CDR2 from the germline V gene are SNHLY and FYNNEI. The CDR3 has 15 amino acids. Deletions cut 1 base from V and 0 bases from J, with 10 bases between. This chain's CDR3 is CASSEVGGLSYEQYF. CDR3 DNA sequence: TGTGCCAGCAGTGAAGTGGGGGGCCTCTCCTACGAGCAGTACTTC.

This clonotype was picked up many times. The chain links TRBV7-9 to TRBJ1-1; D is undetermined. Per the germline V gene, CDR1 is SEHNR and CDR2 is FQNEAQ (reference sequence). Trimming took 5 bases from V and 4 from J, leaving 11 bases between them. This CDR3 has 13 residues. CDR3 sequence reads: CASSILLGTEAFF. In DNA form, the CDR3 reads TGTGCCAGCAGCATACTTCTGGGCACTGAAGCTTTCTTT.

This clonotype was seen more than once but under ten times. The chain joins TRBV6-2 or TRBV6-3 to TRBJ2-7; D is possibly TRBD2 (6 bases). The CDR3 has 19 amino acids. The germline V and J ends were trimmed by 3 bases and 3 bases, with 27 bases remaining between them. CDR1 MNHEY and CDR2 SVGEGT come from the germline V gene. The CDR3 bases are TGTGCCAGCAGTTATGAGTTGTTCGCGGGGACTCACCGTCGCTACGAGCAGTACTTC. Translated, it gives CASSYELFAGTHRRYEQYF.

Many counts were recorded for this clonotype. CDR3 loop: CASSPEAASEAFF. The CDR3, as DNA: TGTGCCAGCTCACCCGAGGCCGCGAGTGAAGCTTTCTTT. The V gene is TRBV18, the J gene TRBJ1-1; D remains ambiguous. Trimming pared 3 bases from V and 7 bases from J, leaving 12 bases between. The CDR3 runs to 13 residues. Germline loops: CDR1 KGHSH, CDR2 LQKENI.

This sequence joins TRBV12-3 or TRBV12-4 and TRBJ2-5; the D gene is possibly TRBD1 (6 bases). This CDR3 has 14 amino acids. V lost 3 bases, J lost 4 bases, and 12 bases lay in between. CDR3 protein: CASSFNLGAETQYF. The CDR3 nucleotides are TGTGCCAGCAGTTTCAATCTGGGGGCAGAGACCCAGTACTTC.

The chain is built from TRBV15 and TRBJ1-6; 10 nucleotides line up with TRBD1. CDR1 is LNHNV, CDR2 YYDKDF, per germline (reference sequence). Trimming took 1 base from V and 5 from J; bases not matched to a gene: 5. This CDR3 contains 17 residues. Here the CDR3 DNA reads TGTGCCACCAGCAGAGCCCCGGGACAGGGGAATAATTCACCCCTCCACTTT. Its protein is CATSRAPGQGNNSPLHF.

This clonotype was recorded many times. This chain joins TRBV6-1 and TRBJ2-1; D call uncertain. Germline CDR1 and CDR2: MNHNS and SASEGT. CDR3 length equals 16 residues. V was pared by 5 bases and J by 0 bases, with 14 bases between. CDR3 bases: TGTGCCAGCAGTTCCTTTAACCCGAGCTCCTACAATGAGCAGTTCTTC. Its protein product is CASSSFNPSSYNEQFF.

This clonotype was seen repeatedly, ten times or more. The CDR3 DNA reads TGTGCCAGCAGTGACGGACCTAGACGGGGCTACACCTTC. This codes for CASSDGPRRGYTF. The chain recombines TRBV6-4 with TRBJ1-2; D call uncertain. Per the germline V gene, CDR1 is MRHNA and CDR2 is SNTAGT. The V end was cut by 2 bases, the J end by 8 bases, with 12 bases between. The CDR3 contains 13 residues.

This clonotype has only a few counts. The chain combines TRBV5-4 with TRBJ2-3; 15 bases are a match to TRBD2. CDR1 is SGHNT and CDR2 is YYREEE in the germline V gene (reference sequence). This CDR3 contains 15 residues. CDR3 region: CKTGLAGGPTDTQYF. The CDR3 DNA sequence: TGTAAGACGGGACTAGCGGGAGGCCCCACAGATACGCAGTATTTT.

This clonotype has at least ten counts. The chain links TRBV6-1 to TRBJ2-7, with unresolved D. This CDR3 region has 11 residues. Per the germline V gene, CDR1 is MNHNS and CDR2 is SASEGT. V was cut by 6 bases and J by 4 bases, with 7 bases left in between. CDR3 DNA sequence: TGTGCCAGCAGCGAGGAATACGAGCAGTACTTC. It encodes CASSEEYEQYF.

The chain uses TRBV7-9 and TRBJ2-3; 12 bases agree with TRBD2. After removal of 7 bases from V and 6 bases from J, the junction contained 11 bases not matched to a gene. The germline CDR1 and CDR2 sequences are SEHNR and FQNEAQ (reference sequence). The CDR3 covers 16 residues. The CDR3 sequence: CASTLGLAGIMDTQYF. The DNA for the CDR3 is TGTGCCAGCACCCTAGGACTAGCGGGAATAATGGATACGCAGTATTTT.

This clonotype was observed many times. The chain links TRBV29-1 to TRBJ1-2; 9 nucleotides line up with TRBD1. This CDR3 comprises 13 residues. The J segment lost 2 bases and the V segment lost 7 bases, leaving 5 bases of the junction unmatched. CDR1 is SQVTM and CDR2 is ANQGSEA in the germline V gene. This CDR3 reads CSARDRANYGYTF. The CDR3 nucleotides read TGCAGCGCTAGGGACAGGGCGAACTATGGCTACACCTTC.

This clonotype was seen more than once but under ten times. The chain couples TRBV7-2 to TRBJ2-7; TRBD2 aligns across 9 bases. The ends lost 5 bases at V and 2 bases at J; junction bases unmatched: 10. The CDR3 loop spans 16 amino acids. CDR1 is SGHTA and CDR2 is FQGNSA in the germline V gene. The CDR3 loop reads CASSPRQSGRPYEQYF. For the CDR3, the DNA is TGTGCCAGCAGCCCTCGGCAAAGCGGGAGGCCCTACGAGCAGTACTTC.

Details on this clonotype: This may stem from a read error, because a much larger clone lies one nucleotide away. The CDR3 loop reads CASSQDRDIRETQYF. The CDR3, as DNA: TGTGCCAGCAGCCAAGACCGCGACATTCGAGAGACCCAGTACTTC. The chain couples TRBV28 to TRBJ2-5; D gene ambiguous. V was trimmed by 6 bases and J by 4 bases, leaving 18 bases between them. The germline CDR1 and CDR2 sequences are MDHEN and SYDVKM. The CDR3 spans 15 residues.

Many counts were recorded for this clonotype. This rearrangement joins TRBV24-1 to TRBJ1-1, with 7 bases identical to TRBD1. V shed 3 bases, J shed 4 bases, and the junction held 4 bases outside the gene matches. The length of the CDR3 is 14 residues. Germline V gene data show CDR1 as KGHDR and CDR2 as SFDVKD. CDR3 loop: CATSDRDRSTEAFF. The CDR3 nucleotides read TGTGCCACCAGTGATCGGGACAGATCCACTGAAGCTTTCTTT.